This TCR beta chain was retrieved from a study of T cell repertoires in cytomegalovirus infection. Study details: Through public TCR beta signatures, both CMV infection and matching HLA type were indicated. Notes on the study in general: Cumulative public TCR beta family frequency identified CMV carriers with the relevant HLA. Clonotypes of TCR beta that were HLA-C-restricted and CMV-specific dominated the ex vivo response.

Germline CDR1 reads MGHRA; CDR2 reads YSYEKL. CDR3 length: 17 amino acids. V dropped 0 bases and J dropped 0 bases, with 9 bases sitting between them. TCRdb used MiXCR to reprocess the reads, holding one entry per CDR3 protein. The table shows some 180,000 distinct CDR3 sequences, with about 18% occurring only once. This clonotype was seen a few times. Antigen specificity is unknown. The sequence was obtained from a human donor in good health (CMV status not recorded). Some clones in this sample may be carry-over from other donors' samples. Material for sequencing was CD8+ T cells from PBMCs. V and J are TRBV4-1 and TRBJ2-6; the D is unclear. The CDR3 sequence: CASSQENESSGANVLTF. Written as DNA, the CDR3 is TGCGCCAGCAGCCAAGAGAACGAATCCTCTGGGGCCAACGTCCTGACTTTC.